This TCR beta chain appears in the sequencing data of a study of T cell responses to AZD1222 COVID-19 vaccine. Overall study findings and caveats: All repertoire sampling was performed exclusively after the peak T cell response.

CDR3 length: 17 residues. Germline values: CDR1 LNHNV, CDR2 YYDKDF (reference sequence). V was cut by 0 bases and J by 8 bases, with 20 bases left in between. Remarks on this clone: The antigen is not known.

Using immunoSEQ multiplex PCR, the repertoire was profiled, and TCRdb retains in-frame clones only, with some absent. The sample includes 150,000 to 200,000 clones, under 95% of them seen just once. The sequencing here drew on peripheral blood, taken 28 days after the second AZD1222 dose. This receptor was identified in an adult who received the AZD1222 COVID-19 vaccine. The chain is built from TRBV15 and TRBJ2-1; maybe TRBD2 (6 bases). The CDR3 here is CATSRDESAGWVYEQFF. CDR3 nucleotide sequence: TGTGCCACCAGCAGAGATGAGTCGGCGGGATGGGTTTATGAGCAGTTCTTC.